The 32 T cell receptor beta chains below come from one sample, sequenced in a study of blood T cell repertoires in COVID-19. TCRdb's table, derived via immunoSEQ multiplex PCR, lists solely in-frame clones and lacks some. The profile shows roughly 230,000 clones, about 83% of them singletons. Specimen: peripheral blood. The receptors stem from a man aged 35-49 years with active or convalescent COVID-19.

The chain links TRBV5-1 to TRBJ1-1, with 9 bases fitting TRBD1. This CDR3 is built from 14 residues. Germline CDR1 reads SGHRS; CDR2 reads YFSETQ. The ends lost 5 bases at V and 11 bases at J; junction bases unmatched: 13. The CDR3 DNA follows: TGCGCCAGCAGTGTACGGGACAGGGATGCGTTGGCTTTCTTT. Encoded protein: CASSVRDRDALAFF.

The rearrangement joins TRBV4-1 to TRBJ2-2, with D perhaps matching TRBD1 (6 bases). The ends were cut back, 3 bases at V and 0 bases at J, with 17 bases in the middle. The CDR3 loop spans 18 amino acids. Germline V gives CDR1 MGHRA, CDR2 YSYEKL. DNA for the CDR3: TGCGCCAGCAGCCAGCAACCCAGGGGACCTCCGAACACCGGGGAGCTGTTTTTT. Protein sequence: CASSQQPRGPPNTGELFF.

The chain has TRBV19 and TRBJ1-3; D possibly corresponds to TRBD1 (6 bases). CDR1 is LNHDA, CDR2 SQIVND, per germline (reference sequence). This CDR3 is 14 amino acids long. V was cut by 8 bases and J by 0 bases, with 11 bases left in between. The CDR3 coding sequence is TGTGCCAGTTCTGACAGGCGCTCTGGAAACACCATATATTTT. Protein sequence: CASSDRRSGNTIYF.

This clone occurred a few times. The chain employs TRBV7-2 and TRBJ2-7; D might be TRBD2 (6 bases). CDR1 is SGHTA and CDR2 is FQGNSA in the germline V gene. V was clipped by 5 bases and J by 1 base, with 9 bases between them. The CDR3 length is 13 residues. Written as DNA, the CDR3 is TGTGCCAGCAGCGTTCGGGAGTCCTACGAGCAGTACTTC. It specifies CASSVRESYEQYF.

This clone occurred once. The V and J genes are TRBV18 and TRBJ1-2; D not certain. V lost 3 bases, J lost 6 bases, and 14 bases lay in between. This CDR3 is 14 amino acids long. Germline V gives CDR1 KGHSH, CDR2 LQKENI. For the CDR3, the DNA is TGTGCCAGCTCACCTTCCCCTCGTCAGGATGGCTACACCTTC. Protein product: CASSPSPRQDGYTF. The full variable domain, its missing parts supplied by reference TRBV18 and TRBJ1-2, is NAGVMQNPRHLVRRRGQEARLRCSPMKGHSHVYWYRQLPEEGLKFMVYLQKENIIDESGMPKERFSAEFPKEGPSILRIQQVVRGDSAAYFCASSPSPRQDGYTFGSGTRLTVV.

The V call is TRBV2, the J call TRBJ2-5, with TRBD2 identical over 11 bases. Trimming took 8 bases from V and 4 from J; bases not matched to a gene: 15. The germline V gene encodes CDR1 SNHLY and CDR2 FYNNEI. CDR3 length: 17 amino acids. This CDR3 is CASSTVAGGRTGETQYF. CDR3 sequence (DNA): TGTGCCAGCTCCACGGTAGCGGGAGGGCGGACTGGAGAGACCCAGTACTTC.

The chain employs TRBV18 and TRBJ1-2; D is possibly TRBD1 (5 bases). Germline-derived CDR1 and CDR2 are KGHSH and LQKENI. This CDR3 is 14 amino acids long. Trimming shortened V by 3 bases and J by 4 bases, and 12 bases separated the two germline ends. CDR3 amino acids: CASSPGGAGYGYTF. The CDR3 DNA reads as TGTGCCAGCTCACCTGGAGGGGCTGGCTATGGCTACACCTTC.

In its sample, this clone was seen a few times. The CDR3 loop is CASSFRGQGGNTIYF. The CDR3 DNA follows: TGTGCCAGCAGTTTCCGCGGACAGGGAGGAAACACCATATATTTT. The chain employs TRBV28 and TRBJ1-3; 8 bases are a match to TRBD1. The CDR3 has 15 residues. After removal of 3 bases from V and 4 bases from J, the junction contained 5 bases not matched to a gene. Germline V gives CDR1 MDHEN, CDR2 SYDVKM. The full variable domain, rest sourced from reference TRBV28 and TRBJ1-3, is DVKVTQSSRYLVKRTGEKVFLECVQDMDHENMFWYRQDPGLGLRLIYFSYDVKMKEKGDIPEGYSVSREKKERFSLILESASTNQTSMYLCASSFRGQGGNTIYFGEGSWLTVV.

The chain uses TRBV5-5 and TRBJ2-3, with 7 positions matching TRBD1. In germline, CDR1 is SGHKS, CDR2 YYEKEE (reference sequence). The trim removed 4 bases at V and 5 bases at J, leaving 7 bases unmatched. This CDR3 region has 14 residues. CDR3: CASSLQGSEDTQYF. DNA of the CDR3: TGTGCCAGCAGCCTACAGGGGTCGGAAGATACGCAGTATTTT.

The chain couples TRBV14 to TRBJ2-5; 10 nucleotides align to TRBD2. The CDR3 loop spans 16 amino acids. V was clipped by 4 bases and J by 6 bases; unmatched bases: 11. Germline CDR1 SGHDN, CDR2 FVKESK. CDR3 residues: CASSPLSGGAWKTQYF. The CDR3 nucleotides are TGTGCCAGCAGCCCCCTCAGCGGGGGGGCCTGGAAGACCCAGTACTTC.

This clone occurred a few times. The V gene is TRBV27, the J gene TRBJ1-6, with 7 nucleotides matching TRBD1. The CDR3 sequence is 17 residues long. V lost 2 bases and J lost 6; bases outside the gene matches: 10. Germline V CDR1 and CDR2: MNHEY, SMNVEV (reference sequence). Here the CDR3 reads CASSLPPGTEFNSPLHF. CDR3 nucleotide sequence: TGTGCCAGCAGTTTACCCCCTGGGACAGAGTTTAATTCACCCCTCCACTTT.

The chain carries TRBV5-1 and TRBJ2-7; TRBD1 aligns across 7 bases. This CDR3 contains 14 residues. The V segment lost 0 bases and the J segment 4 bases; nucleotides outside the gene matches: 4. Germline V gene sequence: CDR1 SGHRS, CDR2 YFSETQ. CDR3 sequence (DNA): TGCGCCAGCAGCTTGGTTCAGGGGGAGTACGAGCAGTACTTC. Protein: CASSLVQGEYEQYF.

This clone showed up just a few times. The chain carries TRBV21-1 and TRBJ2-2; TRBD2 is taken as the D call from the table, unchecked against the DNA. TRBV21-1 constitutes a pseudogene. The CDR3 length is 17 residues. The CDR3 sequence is CASSSRRSDGGTGELFF. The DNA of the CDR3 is TGTGCCAGCAGCTCCCGCCGGAGCGATGGGGGGACCGGGGAGCTGTTTTTT.

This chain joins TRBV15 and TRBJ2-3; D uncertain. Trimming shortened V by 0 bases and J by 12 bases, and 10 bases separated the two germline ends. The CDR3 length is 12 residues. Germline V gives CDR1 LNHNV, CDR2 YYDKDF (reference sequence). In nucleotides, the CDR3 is TGTGCCACCAGCAGAGATCTCCCTCCTCAGTATTTT. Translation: CATSRDLPPQYF.

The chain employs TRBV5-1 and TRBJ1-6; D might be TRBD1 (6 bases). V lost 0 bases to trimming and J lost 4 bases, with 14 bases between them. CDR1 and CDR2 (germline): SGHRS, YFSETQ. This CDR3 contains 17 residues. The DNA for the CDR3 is TGCGCCAGCAGCTTGGAGGACAGTACCCCATATAATTCACCCCTCCACTTT. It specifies CASSLEDSTPYNSPLHF.

As DNA, the CDR3 is TGTGCCAGTAGTATAGACACAACTACTACGAACACCGGGGAGCTGTTTTTT. Protein product: CASSIDTTTTNTGELFF. The genes are TRBV19 and TRBJ2-2; the D is unclear. CDR3 length: 17 amino acids. The germline CDR1 and CDR2 sequences are LNHDA and SQIVND (reference sequence). V lost 0 bases, J lost 0 bases, and 11 bases lay in between. Looking up the rest from reference TRBV19 and TRBJ2-2 gives the full variable domain: DGGITQSPKYLFRKEGQNVTLSCEQNLNHDAMYWYRQDPGQGLRLIYYSQIVNDFQKGDIAEGYSVSREKKESFPLTVTSAQKNPTAFYLCASSIDTTTTNTGELFFGEGSRLTVL.

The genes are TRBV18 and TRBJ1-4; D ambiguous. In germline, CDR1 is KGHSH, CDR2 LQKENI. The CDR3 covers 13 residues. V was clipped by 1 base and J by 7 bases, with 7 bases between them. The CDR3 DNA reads TGTGCCAGCTCACCACAGCAGCGTGAAAAACTGTTTTTT. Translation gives CASSPQQREKLFF.

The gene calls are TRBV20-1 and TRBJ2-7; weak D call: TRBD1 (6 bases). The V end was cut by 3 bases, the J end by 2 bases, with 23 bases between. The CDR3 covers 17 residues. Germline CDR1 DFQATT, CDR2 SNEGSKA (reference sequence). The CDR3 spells CSASAGTSRTDAYEQYF. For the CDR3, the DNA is TGCAGTGCTAGTGCCGGGACAAGTCGCACCGACGCCTACGAGCAGTACTTC.

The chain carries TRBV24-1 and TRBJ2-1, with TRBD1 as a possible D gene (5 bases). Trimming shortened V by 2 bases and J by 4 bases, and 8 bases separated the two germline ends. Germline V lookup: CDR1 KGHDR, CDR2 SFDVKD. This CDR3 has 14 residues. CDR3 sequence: CATSDYRQYNEQFF. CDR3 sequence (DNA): TGTGCCACCAGTGATTACAGACAGTACAATGAGCAGTTCTTC.

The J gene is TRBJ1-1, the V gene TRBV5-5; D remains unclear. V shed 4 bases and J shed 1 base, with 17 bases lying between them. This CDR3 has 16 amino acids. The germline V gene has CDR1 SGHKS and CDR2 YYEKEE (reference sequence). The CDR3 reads CASSAHPGWGNTEAFF. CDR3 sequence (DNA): TGTGCCAGCAGCGCACACCCGGGATGGGGGAACACTGAAGCTTTCTTT.

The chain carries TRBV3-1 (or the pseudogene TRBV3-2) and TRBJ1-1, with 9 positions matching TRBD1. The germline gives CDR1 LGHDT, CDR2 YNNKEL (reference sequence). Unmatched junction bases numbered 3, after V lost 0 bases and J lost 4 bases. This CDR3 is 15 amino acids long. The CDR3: CASSQDLTGGTEAFF. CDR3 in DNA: TGTGCCAGCAGCCAAGATCTGACAGGGGGCACTGAAGCTTTCTTT.

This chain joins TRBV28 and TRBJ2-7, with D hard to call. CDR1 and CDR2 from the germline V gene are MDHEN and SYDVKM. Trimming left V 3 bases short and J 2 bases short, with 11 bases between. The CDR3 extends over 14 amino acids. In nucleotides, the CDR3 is TGTGCCAGCAGTTTGTCCTTGCGCACCTACGAGCAGTACTTC. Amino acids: CASSLSLRTYEQYF. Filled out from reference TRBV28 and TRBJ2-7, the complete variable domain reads DVKVTQSSRYLVKRTGEKVFLECVQDMDHENMFWYRQDPGLGLRLIYFSYDVKMKEKGDIPEGYSVSREKKERFSLILESASTNQTSMYLCASSLSLRTYEQYFGPGTRLTVT.

The DNA of the CDR3 is TGTGCCAGCAGTCCCCCCGGGACAGATAATGAAAAACTGTTTTTT. It encodes CASSPPGTDNEKLFF. The chain combines TRBV28 with TRBJ1-4, with 7 bases matching TRBD1. Germline V lookup: CDR1 MDHEN, CDR2 SYDVKM. The CDR3 runs 15 residues. The V and J ends lost 5 bases and 4 bases, in that order; junction bases with no gene match: 7.

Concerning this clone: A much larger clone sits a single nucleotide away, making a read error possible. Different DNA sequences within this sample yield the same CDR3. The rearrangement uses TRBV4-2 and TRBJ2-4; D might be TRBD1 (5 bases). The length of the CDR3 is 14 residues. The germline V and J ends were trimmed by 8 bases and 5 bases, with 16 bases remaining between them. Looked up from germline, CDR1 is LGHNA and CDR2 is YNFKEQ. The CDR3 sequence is CASSNGQGENIQYF. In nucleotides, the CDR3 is TGTGCCAGCTCCAACGGACAAGGCGAAAACATTCAGTACTTC.

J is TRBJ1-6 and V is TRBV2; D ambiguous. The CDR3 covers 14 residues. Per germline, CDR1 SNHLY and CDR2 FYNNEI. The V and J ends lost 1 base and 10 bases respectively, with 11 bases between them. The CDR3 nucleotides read TGTGCCAGCAGTGAAGACATAAGATGGTCACCCCTCCACTTT. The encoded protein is CASSEDIRWSPLHF.

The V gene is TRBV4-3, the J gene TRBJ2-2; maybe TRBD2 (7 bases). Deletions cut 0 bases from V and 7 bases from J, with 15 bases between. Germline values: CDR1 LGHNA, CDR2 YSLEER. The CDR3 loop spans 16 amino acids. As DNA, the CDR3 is TGCGCCAGCAGCCAAGATGCGGGGGCACCAAGCGGGGAGCTGTTTTTT. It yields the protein CASSQDAGAPSGELFF.

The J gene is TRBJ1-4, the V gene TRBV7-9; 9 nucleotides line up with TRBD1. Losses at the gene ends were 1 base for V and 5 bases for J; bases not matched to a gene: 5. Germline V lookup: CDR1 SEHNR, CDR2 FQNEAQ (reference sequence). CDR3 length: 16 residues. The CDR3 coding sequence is TGTGCCAGCAGCTTAGGGATTGGACAGGGGAATGAAAAACTGTTTTTT. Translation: CASSLGIGQGNEKLFF.

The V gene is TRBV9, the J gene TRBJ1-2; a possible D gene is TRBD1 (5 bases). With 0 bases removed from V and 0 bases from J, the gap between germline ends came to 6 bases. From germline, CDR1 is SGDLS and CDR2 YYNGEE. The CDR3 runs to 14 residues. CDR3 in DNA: TGTGCCAGCAGCGTAGGGGGCCCTAACTATGGCTACACCTTC. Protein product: CASSVGGPNYGYTF.

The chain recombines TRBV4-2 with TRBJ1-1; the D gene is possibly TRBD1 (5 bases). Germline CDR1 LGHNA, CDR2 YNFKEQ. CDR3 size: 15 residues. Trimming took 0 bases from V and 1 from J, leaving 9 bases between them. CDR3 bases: TGTGCCAGCAGCCAAGATGCCGGACAGAACACTGAAGCTTTCTTT. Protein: CASSQDAGQNTEAFF.

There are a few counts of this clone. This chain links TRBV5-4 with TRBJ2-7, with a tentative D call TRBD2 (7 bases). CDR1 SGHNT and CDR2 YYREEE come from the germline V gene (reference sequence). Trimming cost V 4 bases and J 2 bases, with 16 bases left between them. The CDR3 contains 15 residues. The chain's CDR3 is CASSTSTGGPYEQYF. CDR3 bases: TGTGCCAGCAGCACTTCCACGGGGGGCCCCTACGAGCAGTACTTC.

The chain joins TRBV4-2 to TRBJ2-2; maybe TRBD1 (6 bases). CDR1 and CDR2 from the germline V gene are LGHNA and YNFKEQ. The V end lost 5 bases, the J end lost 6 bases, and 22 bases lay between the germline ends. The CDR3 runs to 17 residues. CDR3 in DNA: TGTGCCAGCAGCTCGTCCTATCGGACAGCCGAATCCGGGGAGCTGTTTTTT. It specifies CASSSSYRTAESGELFF.

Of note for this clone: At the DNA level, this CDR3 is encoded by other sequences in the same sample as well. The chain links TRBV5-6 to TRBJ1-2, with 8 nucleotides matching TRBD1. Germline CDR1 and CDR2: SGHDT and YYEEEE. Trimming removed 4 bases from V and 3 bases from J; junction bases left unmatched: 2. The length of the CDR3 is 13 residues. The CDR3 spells CASSPTGDYGYTF. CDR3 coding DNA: TGTGCCAGCAGCCCGACAGGGGACTATGGCTACACCTTC.